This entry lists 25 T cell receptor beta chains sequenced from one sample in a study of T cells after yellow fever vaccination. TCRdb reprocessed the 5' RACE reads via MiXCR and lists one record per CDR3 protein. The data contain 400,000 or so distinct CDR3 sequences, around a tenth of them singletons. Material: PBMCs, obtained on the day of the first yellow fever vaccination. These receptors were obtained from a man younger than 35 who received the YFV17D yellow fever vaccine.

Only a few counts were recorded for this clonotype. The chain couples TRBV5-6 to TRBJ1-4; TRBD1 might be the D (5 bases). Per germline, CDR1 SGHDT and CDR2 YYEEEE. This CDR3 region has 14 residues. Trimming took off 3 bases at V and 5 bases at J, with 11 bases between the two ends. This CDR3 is CASSWGTANEKLFF. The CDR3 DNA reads TGTGCCAGCAGCTGGGGGACCGCGAATGAAAAACTGTTTTTT.

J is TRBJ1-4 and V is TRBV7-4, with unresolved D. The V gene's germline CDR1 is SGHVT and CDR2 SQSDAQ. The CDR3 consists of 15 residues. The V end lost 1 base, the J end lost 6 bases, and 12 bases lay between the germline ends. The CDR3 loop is CASSLDEGQDEKLFF. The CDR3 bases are TGTGCCAGCAGCTTAGACGAGGGTCAAGATGAAAAACTGTTTTTT.

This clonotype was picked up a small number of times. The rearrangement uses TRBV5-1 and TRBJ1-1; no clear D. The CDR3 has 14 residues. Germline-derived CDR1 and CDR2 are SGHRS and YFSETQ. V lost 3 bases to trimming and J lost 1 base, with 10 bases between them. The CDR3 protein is CASSYDGGNTEAFF. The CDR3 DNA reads TGCGCCAGCAGCTACGACGGAGGGAACACTGAAGCTTTCTTT.

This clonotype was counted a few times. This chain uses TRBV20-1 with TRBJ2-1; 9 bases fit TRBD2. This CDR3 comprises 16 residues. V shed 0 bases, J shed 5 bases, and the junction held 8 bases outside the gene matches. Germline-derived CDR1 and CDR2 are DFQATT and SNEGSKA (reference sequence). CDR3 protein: CSAREGGGVQNNEQFF. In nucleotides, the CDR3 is TGCAGTGCTAGAGAAGGCGGGGGGGTTCAAAACAATGAGCAGTTCTTC.

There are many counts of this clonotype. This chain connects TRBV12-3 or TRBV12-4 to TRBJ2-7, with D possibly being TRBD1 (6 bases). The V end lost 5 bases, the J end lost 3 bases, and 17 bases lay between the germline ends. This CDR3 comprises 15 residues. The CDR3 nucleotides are TGTGCCAGCAGTCCCCAGGGGCAGGCTGTCTACGAGCAGTACTTC. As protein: CASSPQGQAVYEQYF.

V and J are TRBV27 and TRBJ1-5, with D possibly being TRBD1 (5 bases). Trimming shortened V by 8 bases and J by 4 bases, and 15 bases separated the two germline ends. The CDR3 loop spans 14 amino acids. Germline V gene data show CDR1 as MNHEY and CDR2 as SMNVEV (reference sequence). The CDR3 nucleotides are TGTGCCAGCTCGTTGGTGGGGCCAAATCAGCCCCAGCATTTT. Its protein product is CASSLVGPNQPQHF.

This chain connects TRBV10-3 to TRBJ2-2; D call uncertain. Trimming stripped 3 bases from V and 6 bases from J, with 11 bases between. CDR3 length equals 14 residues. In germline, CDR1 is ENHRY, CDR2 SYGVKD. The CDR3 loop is CAISEAPSSGELFF. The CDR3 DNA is TGTGCCATCAGTGAAGCCCCTAGTTCCGGGGAGCTGTTTTTT.

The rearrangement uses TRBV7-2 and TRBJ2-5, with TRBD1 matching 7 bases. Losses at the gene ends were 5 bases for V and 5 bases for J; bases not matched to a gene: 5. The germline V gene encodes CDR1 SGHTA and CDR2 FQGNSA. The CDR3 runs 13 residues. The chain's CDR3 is CASSPTGTETQYF. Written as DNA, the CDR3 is TGTGCCAGCAGCCCGACAGGGACCGAGACCCAGTACTTC.

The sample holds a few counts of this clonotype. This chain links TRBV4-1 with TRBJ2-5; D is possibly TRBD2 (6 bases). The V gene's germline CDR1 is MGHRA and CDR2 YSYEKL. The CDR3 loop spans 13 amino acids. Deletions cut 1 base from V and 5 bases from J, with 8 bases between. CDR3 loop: CASSQGGRETQYF. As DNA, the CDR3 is TGCGCCAGCAGCCAAGGAGGGAGGGAGACCCAGTACTTC.

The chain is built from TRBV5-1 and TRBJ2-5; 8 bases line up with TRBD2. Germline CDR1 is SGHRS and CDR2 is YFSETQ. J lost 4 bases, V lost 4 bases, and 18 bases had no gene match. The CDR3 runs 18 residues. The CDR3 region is CASSTSPTSARAGETQYF. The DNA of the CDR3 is TGCGCCAGCAGCACCTCCCCGACTAGCGCCCGGGCCGGAGAGACCCAGTACTTC.

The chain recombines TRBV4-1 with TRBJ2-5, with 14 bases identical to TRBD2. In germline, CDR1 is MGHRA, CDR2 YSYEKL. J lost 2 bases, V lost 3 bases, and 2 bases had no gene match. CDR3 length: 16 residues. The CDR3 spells CASSQGLAGAQETQYF. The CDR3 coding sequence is TGCGCCAGCAGCCAGGGACTAGCGGGGGCTCAAGAGACCCAGTACTTC.

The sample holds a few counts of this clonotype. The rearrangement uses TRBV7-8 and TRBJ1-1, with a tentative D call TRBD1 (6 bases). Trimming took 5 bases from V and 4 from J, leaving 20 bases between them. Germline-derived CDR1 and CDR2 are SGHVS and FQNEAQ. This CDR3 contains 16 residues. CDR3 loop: CASSLSLGGRGTEAFF. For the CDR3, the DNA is TGTGCCAGCAGCCTATCCCTCGGGGGCCGGGGCACTGAAGCTTTCTTT.

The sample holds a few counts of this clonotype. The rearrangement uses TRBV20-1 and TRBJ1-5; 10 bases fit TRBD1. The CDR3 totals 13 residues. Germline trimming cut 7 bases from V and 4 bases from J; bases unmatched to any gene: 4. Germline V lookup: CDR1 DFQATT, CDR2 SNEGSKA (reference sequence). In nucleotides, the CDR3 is TGCAGTGGACAGGGGGCGCGGAATCAGCCCCAGCATTTT. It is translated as CSGQGARNQPQHF.

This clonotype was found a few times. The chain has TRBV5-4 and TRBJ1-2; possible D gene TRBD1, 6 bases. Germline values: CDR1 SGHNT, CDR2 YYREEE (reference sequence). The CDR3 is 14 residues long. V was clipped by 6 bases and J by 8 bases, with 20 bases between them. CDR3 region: CASISYRGAEGYTF. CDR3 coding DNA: TGTGCCAGCATCTCTTACCGGGGGGCGGAGGGCTACACCTTC.

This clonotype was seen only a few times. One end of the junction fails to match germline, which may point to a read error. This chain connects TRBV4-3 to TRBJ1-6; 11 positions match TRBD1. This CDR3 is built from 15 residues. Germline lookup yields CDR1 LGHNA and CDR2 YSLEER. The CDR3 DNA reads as TGCGCCAGCAGCCAGGGGACAGGGGGTAATACACCCCTCCACTTT. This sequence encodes CASSQGTGGNTPLHF.

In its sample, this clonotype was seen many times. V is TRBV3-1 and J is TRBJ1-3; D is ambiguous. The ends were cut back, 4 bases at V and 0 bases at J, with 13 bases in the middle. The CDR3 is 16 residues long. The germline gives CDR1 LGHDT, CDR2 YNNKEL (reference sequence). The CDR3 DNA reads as TGTGCCAGCAGCCCGACCGGCTCGGGCTCTGGAAACACCATATATTTT. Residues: CASSPTGSGSGNTIYF.

The CDR3 region has the DNA TGCAGTGCCCCCGTCTCGGGGGACGGGTCCGGGGAGCTGTTTTTT. Protein product: CSAPVSGDGSGELFF. The rearrangement links TRBV20-1 to TRBJ2-2, with a possible D match to TRBD2 (6 bases). The CDR3 length is 15 residues. V lost 6 bases to trimming and J lost 6 bases, with 20 bases between them. The germline V gene has CDR1 DFQATT and CDR2 SNEGSKA (reference sequence).

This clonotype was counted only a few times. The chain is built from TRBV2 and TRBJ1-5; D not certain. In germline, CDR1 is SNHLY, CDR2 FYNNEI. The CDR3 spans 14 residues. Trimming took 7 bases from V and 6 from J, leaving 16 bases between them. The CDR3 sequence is CASNLVWLGQPQHF. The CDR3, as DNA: TGTGCCAGCAACCTCGTCTGGCTTGGTCAGCCCCAGCATTTT.

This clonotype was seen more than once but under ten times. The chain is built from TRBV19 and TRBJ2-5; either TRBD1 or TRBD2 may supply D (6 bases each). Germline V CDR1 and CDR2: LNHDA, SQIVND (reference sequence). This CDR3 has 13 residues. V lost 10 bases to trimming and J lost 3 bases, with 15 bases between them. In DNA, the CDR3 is TGTGCCACCCATGGGGGGCAGAAAGAGACCCAGTACTTC. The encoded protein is CATHGGQKETQYF. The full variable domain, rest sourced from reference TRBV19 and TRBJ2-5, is DGGITQSPKYLFRKEGQNVTLSCEQNLNHDAMYWYRQDPGQGLRLIYYSQIVNDFQKGDIAEGYSVSREKKESFPLTVTSAQKNPTAFYLCATHGGQKETQYFGPGTRLLVL.

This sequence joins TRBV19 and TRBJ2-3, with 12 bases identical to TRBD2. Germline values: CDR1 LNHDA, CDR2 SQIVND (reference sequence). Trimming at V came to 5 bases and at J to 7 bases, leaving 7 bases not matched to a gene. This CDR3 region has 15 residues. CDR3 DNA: TGTGCCAGTAGTCAGACTAGCGGGGGAGTTCATACGCAGTATTTT. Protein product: CASSQTSGGVHTQYF.

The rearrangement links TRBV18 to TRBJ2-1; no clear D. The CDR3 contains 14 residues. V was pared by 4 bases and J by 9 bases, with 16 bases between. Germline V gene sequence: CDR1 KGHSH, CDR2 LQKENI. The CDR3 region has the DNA TGTGCCAGCTCACGCCGTGGGATGGAATCTGAGCAGTTCTTC. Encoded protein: CASSRRGMESEQFF. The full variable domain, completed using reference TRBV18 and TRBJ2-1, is NAGVMQNPRHLVRRRGQEARLRCSPMKGHSHVYWYRQLPEEGLKFMVYLQKENIIDESGMPKERFSAEFPKEGPSILRIQQVVRGDSAAYFCASSRRGMESEQFFGPGTRLTVL.

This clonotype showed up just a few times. CDR3 sequence: CASSFGPYTEAFF. Here the CDR3 DNA reads TGTGCCAGCAGCTTCGGTCCTTACACTGAAGCTTTCTTT. J is TRBJ1-1 and V is TRBV6-2 or TRBV6-3; D unclear. The V and J ends lost 6 bases and 3 bases respectively, with 11 bases between them. The CDR3 totals 13 residues. Per the germline V gene, CDR1 is MNHEY and CDR2 is SVGEGT.

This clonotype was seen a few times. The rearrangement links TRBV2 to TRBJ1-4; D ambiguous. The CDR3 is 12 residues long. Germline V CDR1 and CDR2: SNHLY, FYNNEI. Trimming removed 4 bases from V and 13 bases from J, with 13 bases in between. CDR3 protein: CASSAVGSRLFF. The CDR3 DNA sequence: TGTGCCAGCAGTGCCGTGGGGTCCCGACTGTTTTTT.

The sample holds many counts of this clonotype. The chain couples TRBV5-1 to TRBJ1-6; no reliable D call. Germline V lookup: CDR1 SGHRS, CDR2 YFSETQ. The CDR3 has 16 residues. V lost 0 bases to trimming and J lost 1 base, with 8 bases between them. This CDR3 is CASSLEGGSYNSPLHF. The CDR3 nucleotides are TGCGCCAGCAGCTTGGAGGGTGGATCCTATAATTCACCCCTCCACTTT.

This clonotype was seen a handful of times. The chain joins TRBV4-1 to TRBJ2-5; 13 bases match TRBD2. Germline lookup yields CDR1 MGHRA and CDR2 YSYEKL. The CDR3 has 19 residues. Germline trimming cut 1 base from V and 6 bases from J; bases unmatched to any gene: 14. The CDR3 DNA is TGCGCCAGCAGCCAAGTCCGACTAGCGGGGGGACCACTCCATCAGACCCAGTACTTC. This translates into CASSQVRLAGGPLHQTQYF.